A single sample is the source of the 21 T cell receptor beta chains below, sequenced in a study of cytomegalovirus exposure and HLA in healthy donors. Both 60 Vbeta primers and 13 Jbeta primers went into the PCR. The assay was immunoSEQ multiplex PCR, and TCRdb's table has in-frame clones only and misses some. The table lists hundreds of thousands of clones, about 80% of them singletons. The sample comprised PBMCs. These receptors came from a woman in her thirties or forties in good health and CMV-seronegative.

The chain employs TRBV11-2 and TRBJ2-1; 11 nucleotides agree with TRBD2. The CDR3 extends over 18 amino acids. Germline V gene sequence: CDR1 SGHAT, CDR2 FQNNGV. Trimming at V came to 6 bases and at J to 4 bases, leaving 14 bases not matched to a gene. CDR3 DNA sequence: TGTGCCAGCAGTTTCCGAAGGGGTAGCGGGGGGGCGTACAATGAGCAGTTCTTC. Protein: CASSFRRGSGGAYNEQFF.

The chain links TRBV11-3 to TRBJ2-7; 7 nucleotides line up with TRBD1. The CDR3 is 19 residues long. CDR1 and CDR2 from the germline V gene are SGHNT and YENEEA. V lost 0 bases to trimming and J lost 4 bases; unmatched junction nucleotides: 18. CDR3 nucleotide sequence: TGTGCCAGCAGCTTAGATCTGGGACAGCCCTACCCGGTGACATACGAGCAGTACTTC. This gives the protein CASSLDLGQPYPVTYEQYF.

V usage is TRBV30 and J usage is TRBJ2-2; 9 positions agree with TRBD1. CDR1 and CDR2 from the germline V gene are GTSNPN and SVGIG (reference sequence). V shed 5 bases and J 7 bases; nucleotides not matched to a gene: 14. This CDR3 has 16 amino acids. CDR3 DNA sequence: TGTGCCTGGGAACCGACGGGACAGGGTGATGTCGGGGAGCTGTTTTTT. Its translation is CAWEPTGQGDVGELFF.

The CDR3 reads CASRLPGQGSRELFF. CDR3 sequence (DNA): TGTGCCAGCAGACTACCGGGACAGGGAAGCAGGGAGCTGTTTTTT. The chain links TRBV6-6 to TRBJ2-2; 9 positions agree with TRBD1. V shed 6 bases, J shed 9 bases, and the junction held 11 bases outside the gene matches. Germline loops: CDR1 MNHNY, CDR2 SVGAGI (reference sequence). CDR3 length equals 15 residues.

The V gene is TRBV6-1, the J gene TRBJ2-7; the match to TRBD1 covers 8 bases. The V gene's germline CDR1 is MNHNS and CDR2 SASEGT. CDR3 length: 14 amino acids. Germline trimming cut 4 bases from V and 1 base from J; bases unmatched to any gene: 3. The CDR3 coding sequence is TGTGCCAGCAGTGCGGACAGGGAGTCCTACGAGCAGTACTTC. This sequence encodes CASSADRESYEQYF.

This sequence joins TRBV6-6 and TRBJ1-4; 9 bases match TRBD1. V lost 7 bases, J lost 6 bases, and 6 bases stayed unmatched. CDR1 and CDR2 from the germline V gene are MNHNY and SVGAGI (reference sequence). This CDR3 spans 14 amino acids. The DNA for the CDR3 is TGTGCCAGCACCTACAGGGGGCTAGATGAAAAACTGTTTTTT. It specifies CASTYRGLDEKLFF.

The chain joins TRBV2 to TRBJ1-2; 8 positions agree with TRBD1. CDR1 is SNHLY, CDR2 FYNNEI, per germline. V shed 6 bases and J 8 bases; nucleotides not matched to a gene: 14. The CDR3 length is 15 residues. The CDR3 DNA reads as TGTGCCAGCAGGCCAACTCGACAGGGGTACATAGGCTACACCTTC. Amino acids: CASRPTRQGYIGYTF.

In nucleotides, the CDR3 is TGTGCCAGCAGCCCACTAGGGGGAGGGTACGAGCAGTACTTC. Translating gives CASSPLGGGYEQYF. This chain joins TRBV6-6 and TRBJ2-7; D is perhaps TRBD2 (7 bases). Germline V gene sequence: CDR1 MNHNY, CDR2 SVGAGI (reference sequence). The germline V and J ends were trimmed by 6 bases and 4 bases, with 16 bases remaining between them. There are 14 residues in the CDR3.

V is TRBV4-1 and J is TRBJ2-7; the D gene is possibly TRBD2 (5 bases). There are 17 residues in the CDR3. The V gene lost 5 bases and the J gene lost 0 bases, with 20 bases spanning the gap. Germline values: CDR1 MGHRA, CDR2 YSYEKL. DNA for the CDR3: TGCGCCAGCAGCACCCTACATGGGCGGGCGAGCTCCTACGAGCAGTACTTC. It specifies CASSTLHGRASSYEQYF.

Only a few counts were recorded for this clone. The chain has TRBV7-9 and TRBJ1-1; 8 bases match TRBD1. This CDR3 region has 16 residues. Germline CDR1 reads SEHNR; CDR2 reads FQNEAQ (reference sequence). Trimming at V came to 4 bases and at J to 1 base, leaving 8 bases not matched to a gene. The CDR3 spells CASSSQGGQGNTEAFF. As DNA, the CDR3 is TGTGCCAGCAGCTCCCAGGGCGGACAGGGGAACACTGAAGCTTTCTTT.

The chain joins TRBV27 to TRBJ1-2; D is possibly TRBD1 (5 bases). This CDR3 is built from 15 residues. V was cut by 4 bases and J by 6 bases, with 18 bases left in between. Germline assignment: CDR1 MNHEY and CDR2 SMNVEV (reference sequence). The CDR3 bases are TGTGCCAGCAGTTCTCTTTCCCCGGGACTTGATGGCTACACCTTC. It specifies CASSSLSPGLDGYTF.

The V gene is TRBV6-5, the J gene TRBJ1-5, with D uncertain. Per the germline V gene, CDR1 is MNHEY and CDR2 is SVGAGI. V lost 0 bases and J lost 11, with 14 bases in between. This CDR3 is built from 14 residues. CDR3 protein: CASSYSRAGFTQHF. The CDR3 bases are TGTGCCAGCAGTTACTCGAGGGCAGGTTTCACCCAGCATTTT.

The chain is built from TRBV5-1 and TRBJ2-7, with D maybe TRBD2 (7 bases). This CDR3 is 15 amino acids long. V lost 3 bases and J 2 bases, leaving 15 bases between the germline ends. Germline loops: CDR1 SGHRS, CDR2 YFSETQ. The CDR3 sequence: CASSSAGQATYEQYF. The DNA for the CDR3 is TGCGCCAGCAGCTCAGCGGGACAAGCAACCTACGAGCAGTACTTC.

Here the CDR3 DNA reads TGCAGCGTTGAAGACCCCGACAGGGACTATGGCTACACCTTC. Translation: CSVEDPDRDYGYTF. The J gene is TRBJ1-2, the V gene TRBV29-1, with 7 bases fitting TRBD1. V lost 0 bases, J lost 3 bases, and 4 bases stayed unmatched. The CDR3 is made up of 14 amino acids. CDR1 is SQVTM, CDR2 ANQGSEA, per germline.

CDR3 DNA sequence: TGTGCCAGCAGCGTAGGGAGTGGAACCCTCACTGAAGCTTTCTTT. This translates into CASSVGSGTLTEAFF. The V call is TRBV25-1, the J call TRBJ1-1; D remains ambiguous. V was clipped by 6 bases and J by 4 bases, with 18 bases between them. In germline, CDR1 is MGHDK, CDR2 SYGVNS. The CDR3 runs 15 residues.

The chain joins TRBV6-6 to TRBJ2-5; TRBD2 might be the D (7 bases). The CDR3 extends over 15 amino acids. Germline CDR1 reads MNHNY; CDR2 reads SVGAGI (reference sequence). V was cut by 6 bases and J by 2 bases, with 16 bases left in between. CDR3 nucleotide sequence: TGTGCCAGCAGCCGAGGGGGGGGAGGACAAGAGACCCAGTACTTC. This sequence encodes CASSRGGGGQETQYF.

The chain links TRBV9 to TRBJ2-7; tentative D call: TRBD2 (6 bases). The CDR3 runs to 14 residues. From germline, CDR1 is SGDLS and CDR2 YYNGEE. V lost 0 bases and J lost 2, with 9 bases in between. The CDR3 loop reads CASSVGGAAYEQYF. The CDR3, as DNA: TGTGCCAGCAGCGTAGGCGGGGCCGCCTACGAGCAGTACTTC.

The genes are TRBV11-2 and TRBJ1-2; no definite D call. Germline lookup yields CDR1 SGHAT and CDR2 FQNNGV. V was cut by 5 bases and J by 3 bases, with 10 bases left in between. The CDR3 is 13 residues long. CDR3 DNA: TGTGCCAGCAGCACCCTGGACTACTATGGCTACACCTTC. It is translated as CASSTLDYYGYTF.

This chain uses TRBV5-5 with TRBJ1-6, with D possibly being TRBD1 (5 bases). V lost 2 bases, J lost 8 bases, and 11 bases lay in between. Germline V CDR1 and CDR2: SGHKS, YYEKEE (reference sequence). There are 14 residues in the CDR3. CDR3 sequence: CASSFAGSDSPLHF. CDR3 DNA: TGTGCCAGCAGCTTCGCAGGGTCGGATTCACCCCTCCACTTT.

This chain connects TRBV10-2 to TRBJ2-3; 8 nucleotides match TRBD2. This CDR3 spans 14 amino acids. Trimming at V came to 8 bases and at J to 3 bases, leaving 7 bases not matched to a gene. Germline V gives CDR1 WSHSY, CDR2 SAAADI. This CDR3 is CASGVAGLTDTQYF. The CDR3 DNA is TGCGCCAGCGGGGTAGCGGGGTTAACAGATACGCAGTATTTT.

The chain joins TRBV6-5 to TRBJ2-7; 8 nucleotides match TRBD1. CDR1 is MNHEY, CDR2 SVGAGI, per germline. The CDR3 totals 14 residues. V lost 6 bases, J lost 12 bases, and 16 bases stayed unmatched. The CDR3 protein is CASSGQGRAPSWYF. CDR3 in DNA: TGTGCCAGCAGCGGACAGGGCCGCGCCCCATCGTGGTACTTC.